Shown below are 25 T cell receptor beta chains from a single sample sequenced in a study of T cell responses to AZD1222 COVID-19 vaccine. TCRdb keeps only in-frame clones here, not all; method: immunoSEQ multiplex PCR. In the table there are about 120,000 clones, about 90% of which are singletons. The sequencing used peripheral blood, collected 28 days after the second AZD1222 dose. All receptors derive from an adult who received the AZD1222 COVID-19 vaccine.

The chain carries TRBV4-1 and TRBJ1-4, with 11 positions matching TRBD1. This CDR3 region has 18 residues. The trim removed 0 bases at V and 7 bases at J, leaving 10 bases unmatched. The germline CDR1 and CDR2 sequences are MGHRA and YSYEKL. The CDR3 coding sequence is TGCGCCAGCAGCCAAGAACGGACAGGGGGCGGTCGTGGTGAAAAACTGTTTTTT. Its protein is CASSQERTGGGRGEKLFF.

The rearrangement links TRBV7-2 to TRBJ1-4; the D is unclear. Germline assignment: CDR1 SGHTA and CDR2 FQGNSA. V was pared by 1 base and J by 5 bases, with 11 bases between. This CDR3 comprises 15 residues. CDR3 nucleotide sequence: TGTGCCAGCAGCTTAGGGCAGAGCACCAATGAAAAACTGTTTTTT. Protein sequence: CASSLGQSTNEKLFF.

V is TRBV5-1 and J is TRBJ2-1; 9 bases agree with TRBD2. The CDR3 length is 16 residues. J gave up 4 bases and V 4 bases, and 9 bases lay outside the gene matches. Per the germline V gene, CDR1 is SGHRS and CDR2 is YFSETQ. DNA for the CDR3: TGCGCCAGCAGCCCAATAGCGGGAGTATCTTACAATGAGCAGTTCTTC. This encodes CASSPIAGVSYNEQFF.

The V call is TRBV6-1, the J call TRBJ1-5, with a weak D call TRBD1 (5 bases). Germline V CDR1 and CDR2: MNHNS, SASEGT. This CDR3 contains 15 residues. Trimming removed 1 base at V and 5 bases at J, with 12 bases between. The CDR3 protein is CASSEGGTEDQPQHF. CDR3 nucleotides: TGTGCCAGCAGTGAAGGGGGGACCGAAGATCAGCCCCAGCATTTT.

CDR3 bases: TGCAGTGCTAGTTTCCCTAGCGGCTACGAGCAGTACTTC. Translating it yields CSASFPSGYEQYF. The chain carries TRBV20-1 and TRBJ2-7, with 7 bases matching TRBD2. The CDR3 totals 13 residues. Germline V gives CDR1 DFQATT, CDR2 SNEGSKA (reference sequence). With V trimmed by 3 bases and J by 3 bases, 5 bases remained unmatched.

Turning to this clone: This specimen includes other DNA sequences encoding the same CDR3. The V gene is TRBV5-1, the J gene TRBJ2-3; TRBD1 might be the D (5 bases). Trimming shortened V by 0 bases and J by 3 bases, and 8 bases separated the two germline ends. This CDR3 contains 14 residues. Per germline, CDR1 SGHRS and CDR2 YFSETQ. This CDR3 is CASSLVAGTDTQYF. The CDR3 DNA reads TGCGCCAGCAGCTTGGTAGCAGGGACAGATACGCAGTATTTT. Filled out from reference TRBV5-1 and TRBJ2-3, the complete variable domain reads KAGVTQTPRYLIKTRGQQVTLSCSPISGHRSVSWYQQTPGQGLQFLFEYFSETQRNKGNFPGRFSGRQFSNSRSEMNVSTLELGDSALYLCASSLVAGTDTQYFGPGTRLTVL.

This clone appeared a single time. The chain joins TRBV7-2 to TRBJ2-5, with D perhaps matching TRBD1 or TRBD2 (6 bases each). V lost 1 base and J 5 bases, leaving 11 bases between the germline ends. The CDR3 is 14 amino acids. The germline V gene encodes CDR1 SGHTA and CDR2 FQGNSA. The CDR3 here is CASSLGGATETQYF. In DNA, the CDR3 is TGTGCCAGCAGCTTAGGGGGGGCGACGGAGACCCAGTACTTC. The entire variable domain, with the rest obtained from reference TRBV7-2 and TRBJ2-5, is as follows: GAGVSQSPSNKVTEKGKDVELRCDPISGHTALYWYRQSLGQGLEFLIYFQGNSAPDKSGLPSDRFSAERTGGSVSTLTIQRTQQEDSAVYLCASSLGGATETQYFGPGTRLLVL.

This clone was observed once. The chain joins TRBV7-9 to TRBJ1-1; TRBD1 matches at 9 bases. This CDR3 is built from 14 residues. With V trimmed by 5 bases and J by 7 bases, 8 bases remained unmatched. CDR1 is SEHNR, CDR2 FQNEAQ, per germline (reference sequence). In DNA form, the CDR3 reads TGTGCCAGCAGCCCTGGCGGGACAGGGAATGAAGCTTTCTTT. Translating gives CASSPGGTGNEAFF. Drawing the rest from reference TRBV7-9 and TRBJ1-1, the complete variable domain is DTGVSQNPRHKITKRGQNVTFRCDPISEHNRLYWYRQTLGQGPEFLTYFQNEAQLEKSRLLSDRFSAERPKGSFSTLEIQRTEQGDSAMYLCASSPGGTGNEAFFGQGTRLTVV.

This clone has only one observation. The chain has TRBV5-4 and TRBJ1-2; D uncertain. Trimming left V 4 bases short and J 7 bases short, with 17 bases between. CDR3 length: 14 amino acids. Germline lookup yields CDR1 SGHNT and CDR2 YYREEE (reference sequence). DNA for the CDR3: TGTGCCAGCAGCCCGACTGTCAGCCGTAGTGGCTACACCTTC. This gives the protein CASSPTVSRSGYTF.

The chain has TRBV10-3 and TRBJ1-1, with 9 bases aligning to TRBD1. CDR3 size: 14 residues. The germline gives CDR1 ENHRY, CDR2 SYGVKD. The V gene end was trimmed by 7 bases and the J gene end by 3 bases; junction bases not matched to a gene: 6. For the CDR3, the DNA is TGTGCCATCAAATCACAGGGGGCTGACACTGAAGCTTTCTTT. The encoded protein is CAIKSQGADTEAFF.

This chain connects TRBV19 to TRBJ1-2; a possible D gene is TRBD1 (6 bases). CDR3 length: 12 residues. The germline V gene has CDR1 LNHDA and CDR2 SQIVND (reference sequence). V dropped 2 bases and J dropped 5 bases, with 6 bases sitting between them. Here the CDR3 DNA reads TGTGCCAGTAGTATACAGGGGTATGGCTACACCTTC. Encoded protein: CASSIQGYGYTF.

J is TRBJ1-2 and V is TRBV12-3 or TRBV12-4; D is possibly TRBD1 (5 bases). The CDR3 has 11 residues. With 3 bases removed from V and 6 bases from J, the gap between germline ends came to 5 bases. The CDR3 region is CASSLGDGYTF. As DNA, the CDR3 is TGTGCCAGCAGTTTGGGGGATGGCTACACCTTC.

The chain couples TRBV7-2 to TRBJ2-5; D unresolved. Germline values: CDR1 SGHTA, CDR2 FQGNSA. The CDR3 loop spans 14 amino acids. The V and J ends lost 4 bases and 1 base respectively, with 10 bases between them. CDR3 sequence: CASSSLGGQETQYF. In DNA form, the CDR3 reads TGTGCCAGCAGCTCCCTGGGCGGCCAAGAGACCCAGTACTTC.

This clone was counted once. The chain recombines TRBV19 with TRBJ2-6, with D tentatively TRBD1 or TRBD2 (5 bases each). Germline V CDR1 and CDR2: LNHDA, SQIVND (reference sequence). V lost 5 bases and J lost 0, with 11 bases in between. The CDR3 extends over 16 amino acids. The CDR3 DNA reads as TGTGCCAGTAGTGGGGACGCACGCTCTGGGGCCAACGTCCTGACTTTC. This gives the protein CASSGDARSGANVLTF.

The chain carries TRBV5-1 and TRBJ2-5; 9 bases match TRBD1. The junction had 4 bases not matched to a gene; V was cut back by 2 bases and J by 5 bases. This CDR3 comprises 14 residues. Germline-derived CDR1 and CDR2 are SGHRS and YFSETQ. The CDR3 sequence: CASSFRQGGETQYF. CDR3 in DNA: TGCGCCAGCAGCTTTAGACAGGGGGGCGAGACCCAGTACTTC.

Here the CDR3 reads CASSLGPGQEVGYTF. CDR3 DNA sequence: TGTGCCAGCAGCTTAGGGCCGGGACAGGAGGTGGGCTACACCTTC. The chain has TRBV7-9 and TRBJ1-2; TRBD1 matches at 8 bases. Germline V lookup: CDR1 SEHNR, CDR2 FQNEAQ (reference sequence). The V and J ends lost 1 base and 8 bases, in that order; junction bases with no gene match: 9. The CDR3 extends over 15 amino acids.

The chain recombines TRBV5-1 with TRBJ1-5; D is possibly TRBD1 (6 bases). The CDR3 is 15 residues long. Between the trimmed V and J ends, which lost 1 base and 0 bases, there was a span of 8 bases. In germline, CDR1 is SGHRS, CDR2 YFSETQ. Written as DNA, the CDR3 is TGCGCCAGCAGCTTGTCAGGGGCTAGCAATCAGCCCCAGCATTTT. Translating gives CASSLSGASNQPQHF.

CDR3 residues: CASSDSARAGYTF. CDR3 nucleotides: TGTGCCAGCAGTGACTCGGCGAGGGCCGGCTACACCTTC. The genes are TRBV6-4 and TRBJ1-2; no firm D call. Between the trimmed V and J ends, which lost 0 bases and 8 bases, there was a span of 10 bases. CDR1 MRHNA and CDR2 SNTAGT come from the germline V gene. The CDR3 is 13 residues long.

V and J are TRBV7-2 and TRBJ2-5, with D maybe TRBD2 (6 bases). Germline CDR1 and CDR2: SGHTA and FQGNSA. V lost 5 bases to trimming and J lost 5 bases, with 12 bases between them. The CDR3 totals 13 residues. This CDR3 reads CASSARESETQYF. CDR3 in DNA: TGTGCCAGCAGCGCCCGGGAGAGTGAGACCCAGTACTTC.

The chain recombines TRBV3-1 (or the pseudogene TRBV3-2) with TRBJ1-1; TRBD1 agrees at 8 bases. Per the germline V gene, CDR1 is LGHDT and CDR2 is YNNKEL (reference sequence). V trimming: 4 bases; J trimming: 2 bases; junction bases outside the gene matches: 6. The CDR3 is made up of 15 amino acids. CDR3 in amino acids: CASSPLGQGNTEAFF. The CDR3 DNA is TGTGCCAGCAGCCCCCTTGGACAGGGAAACACTGAAGCTTTCTTT.

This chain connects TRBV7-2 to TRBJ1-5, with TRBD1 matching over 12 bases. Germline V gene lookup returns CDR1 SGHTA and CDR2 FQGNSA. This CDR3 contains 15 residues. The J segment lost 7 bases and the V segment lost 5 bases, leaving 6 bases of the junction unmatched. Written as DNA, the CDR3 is TGTGCCAGCAGCGGGACAGGGGGCGCTGGACAGCCCCAGCATTTT. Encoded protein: CASSGTGGAGQPQHF.

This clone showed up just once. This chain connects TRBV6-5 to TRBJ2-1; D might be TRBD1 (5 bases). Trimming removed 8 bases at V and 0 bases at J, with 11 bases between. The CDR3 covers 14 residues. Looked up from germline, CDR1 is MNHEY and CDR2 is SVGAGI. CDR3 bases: TGTGCCAGCGGGGCGGAGAGCTCCTACAATGAGCAGTTCTTC. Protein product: CASGAESSYNEQFF.

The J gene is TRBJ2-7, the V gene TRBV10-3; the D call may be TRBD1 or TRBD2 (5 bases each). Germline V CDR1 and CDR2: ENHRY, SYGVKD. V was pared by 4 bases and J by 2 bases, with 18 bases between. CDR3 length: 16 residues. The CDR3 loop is CAISVGRDPSAYEQYF. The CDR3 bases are TGTGCCATCAGTGTAGGCAGGGACCCTTCTGCCTACGAGCAGTACTTC.

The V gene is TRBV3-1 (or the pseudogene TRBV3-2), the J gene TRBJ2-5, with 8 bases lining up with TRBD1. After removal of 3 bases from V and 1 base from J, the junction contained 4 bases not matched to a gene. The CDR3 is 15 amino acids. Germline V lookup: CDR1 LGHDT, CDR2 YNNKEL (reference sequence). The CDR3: CASSQLTGAQETQYF. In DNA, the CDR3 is TGTGCCAGCAGCCAGTTGACAGGGGCCCAAGAGACCCAGTACTTC.

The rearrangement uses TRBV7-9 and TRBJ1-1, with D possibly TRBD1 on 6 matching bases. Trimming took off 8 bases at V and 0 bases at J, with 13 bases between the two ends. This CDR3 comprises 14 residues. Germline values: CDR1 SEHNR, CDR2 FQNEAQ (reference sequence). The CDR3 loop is CASPPGVVNTEAFF. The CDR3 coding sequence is TGTGCCAGCCCACCAGGGGTAGTGAACACTGAAGCTTTCTTT.